The rows below give T cell receptor beta chains drawn from one sample of a study of T cell changes during pregnancy in multiple sclerosis. Sequencing was performed with immunoSEQ multiplex PCR; in TCRdb, only in-frame clones are kept and a portion is missing. Here the sample spans 110,000 or so clones, 90% to 95% being singletons. The material was peripheral blood, obtained before pregnancy. The receptors originated from a female donor with multiple sclerosis, enrolled in a pregnancy study. Both conserved end residues are part of each CDR3. D genes are given only for firm matches. Size is stated for part of the rows, as once, few or many counts, or as a class when the clone is expanded.

d_call,clone_size,v_call,cdr3_length,j_call,cdr3_nt,cdr3_aa
NA,NA,TRBV5-1,16,TRBJ1-1,TGCGCCAGCAGCCCCAACTCCGGTTATATGAACACTGAAGCTTTCTTT,CASSPNSGYMNTEAFF
TRBD1,NA,TRBV7-8,15,TRBJ1-6,TGTGCCAGCAGCTCCGGGACAGGGGGCAGGTCACCCCTCCACTTT,CASSSGTGGRSPLHF
NA,once,TRBV7-9,16,TRBJ2-7,TGTGCCAGCAGCTTAGCTGGGCAGATAAGCTCCTACGAGCAGTACTTC,CASSLAGQISSYEQYF
TRBD2,NA,TRBV11-1,18,TRBJ2-7,TGTGCCAGCAGCTTAGACCTTGGGACTAGCGGGTTTGCGCGGGAGCAGTACTTC,CASSLDLGTSGFAREQYF
TRBD2,NA,TRBV4-1,18,TRBJ2-3,TGCGCCAGCAGCCAAGAAGACAGCGGGGGGGTTAGCACAGATACGCAGTATTTT,CASSQEDSGGVSTDTQYF
NA,NA,TRBV4-2,15,TRBJ1-2,TGTGCCAGCAGCCAAGACGGTCAGGCCGTCTATGGCTACACCTTC,CASSQDGQAVYGYTF
TRBD2,NA,TRBV5-1,15,TRBJ2-3,TGCGCCAGCAGCTTGACTAGCGGGGGCACAGATACGCAGTATTTT,CASSLTSGGTDTQYF
NA,NA,TRBV19,14,TRBJ2-1,TGTGCCAGTAGTTCGCAGGGGGGTAACAGGCAGCAGTTCTTC,CASSSQGGNRQQFF
NA,NA,TRBV7-3,14,TRBJ2-7,TGTGCCAGCAGCTCGGGTGGGGCGATCCACGAGCAGTACTTC,CASSSGGAIHEQYF
TRBD2,NA,TRBV7-9,15,TRBJ2-1,TGTGCCAGCAGTTTTCTAGCGGGGGGGTTAGATGAGCAGTTCTTC,CASSFLAGGLDEQFF
NA,NA,TRBV11-2,14,TRBJ2-7,TGTGCCAGCAGCTCCCTGGGCGGGCTGGACGAGCAGTACTTC,CASSSLGGLDEQYF
TRBD2,NA,TRBV27,15,TRBJ2-1,TGTGCCAGCAGTTTCTCTAGCGGGGGGTACAATGAGCAGTTCTTC,CASSFSSGGYNEQFF
NA,NA,TRBV19,18,TRBJ2-6,TGTGCCAGTAGCAAAACCCCAGGGCGAAGCTCTGGGGCCAACGTCCTGACTTTC,CASSKTPGRSSGANVLTF
TRBD1,NA,TRBV2,15,TRBJ1-4,TGTGCCAGCAGCGGAGGACAGGGTATTAGTGAAAAACTGTTTTTT,CASSGGQGISEKLFF
NA,NA,TRBV5-6,15,TRBJ2-7,TGTGCCAGCAGCTTGGGGGCGGGACGCTCCTACGAGCAGTACTTC,CASSLGAGRSYEQYF
NA,few,TRBV6-1,13,TRBJ1-2,TGTGCCAGCAGTGAATCAACTAACTATGGCTACACCTTC,CASSESTNYGYTF
TRBD1,NA,TRBV29-1,13,TRBJ2-2,TGCAGCGCGGGGACAGCCAACACCGGGGAGCTGTTTTTT,CSAGTANTGELFF
NA,NA,TRBV6-5,13,TRBJ2-3,TGTGCCAGCAGTCCAGACATCGGAGATACGCAGTATTTT,CASSPDIGDTQYF
TRBD1,NA,TRBV19,16,TRBJ2-3,TGTGCCAGTAGTATAGGTTACACGACAGGGTCAGATACGCAGTATTTT,CASSIGYTTGSDTQYF
TRBD2,NA,TRBV2,14,TRBJ2-5,TGTGCCAGCAGTAAGAAGACTAGCGCGGAGACCCAGTACTTC,CASSKKTSAETQYF
NA,NA,TRBV21-1,15,TRBJ1-2,TGTGCCAGCAGCATAAAGGGGGCGCTGAACTATGGCTACACCTTC,CASSIKGALNYGYTF
TRBD1,once,TRBV5-4,15,TRBJ2-7,TGTGCCAGCAGCCGGCGGGGACAGGGAGGCTACGAGCAGTACTTC,CASSRRGQGGYEQYF
NA,NA,TRBV5-1,14,TRBJ1-1,TGCGCCAGCAGCTATATCGACAGGAACACTGAAGCTTTCTTT,CASSYIDRNTEAFF
TRBD2,NA,TRBV27,15,TRBJ2-3,TGTGCCAGCATTCCCGGGGGGGCTAACACAGATACGCAGTATTTT,CASIPGGANTDTQYF
TRBD1,NA,TRBV6-5,14,TRBJ1-1,TGTGCCAGCAGTCCTAGGGGGCTGAACACTGAAGCTTTCTTT,CASSPRGLNTEAFF
TRBD2,NA,TRBV11-2,15,TRBJ2-1,TGTGCCAGCAGCTTAGATCCTAGCGGGTACAATGAGCAGTTCTTC,CASSLDPSGYNEQFF
NA,NA,TRBV7-9,16,TRBJ2-3,TGTGCCAGCAGCGGTTCACAGGGCTCATACACAGATACGCAGTATTTT,CASSGSQGSYTDTQYF
NA,NA,TRBV5-1,14,TRBJ2-3,TGCGCCAGCAGCTCCGCCACGAGGGCAGATACGCAGTATTTT,CASSSATRADTQYF
TRBD1,NA,TRBV28,15,TRBJ2-1,TGTGCCAGCAGTACCCGGGACAGGAGCCCCAATGAGCAGTTCTTC,CASSTRDRSPNEQFF
TRBD1,few,TRBV19,16,TRBJ1-1,TGTGCCAGTAGTATCGGTTATACAGGGGTGAACACTGAAGCTTTCTTT,CASSIGYTGVNTEAFF
TRBD2,NA,TRBV6-6,15,TRBJ2-1,TGTGCCAGCAGGACCGGGACTAGCGGGAAATATGAGCAGTTCTTC,CASRTGTSGKYEQFF
NA,NA,TRBV27,13,TRBJ2-3,TGTGCCAGCAGTTCCCTTCGCACAGATACGCAGTATTTT,CASSSLRTDTQYF
TRBD2,once,TRBV4-1,18,TRBJ2-7,TGCGCCAGCAGCCAGCCGACTAGCGGGAGGGCCACCACCTACGAGCAGTACTTC,CASSQPTSGRATTYEQYF
NA,NA,TRBV6-6,14,TRBJ2-1,TGTGCCAGCAGTCCGACAGGAGTCTACAATGAGCAGTTCTTC,CASSPTGVYNEQFF
NA,once,TRBV6-6,15,TRBJ1-1,TGTGCCAGCAGCACCATCGGAGGGATGAACACTGAAGCTTTCTTT,CASSTIGGMNTEAFF
TRBD1,few,TRBV9,14,TRBJ1-1,TGTGCCAGCAGCGAGAGCCGGGACAGGGAAAAGGCTTTCTTT,CASSESRDREKAFF
NA,once,TRBV4-1,15,TRBJ2-1,TGCGCCAGCAGCCCTAAGAGCGGAATCTACAATGAGCAGTTCTTC,CASSPKSGIYNEQFF
TRBD2,NA,TRBV6-1,14,TRBJ2-1,TGTGCCAGCGGGACTAGCGGCTCCTACAATGAGCAGTTCTTC,CASGTSGSYNEQFF
NA,NA,TRBV30,15,TRBJ1-3,TGTGCCTGGAGTGTACTCGAGCGGCAGGGAAACACCATATATTTT,CAWSVLERQGNTIYF
TRBD2,NA,TRBV10-3,17,TRBJ2-5,TGTGCCATCAGTGAGTCCTTCGGGACTAGCAACGGGGAGACCCAGTACTTC,CAISESFGTSNGETQYF
TRBD1,NA,TRBV6-5,13,TRBJ1-1,TGTGCCAGCAGAAGACAGGGGTACACTGAAGCTTTCTTT,CASRRQGYTEAFF
TRBD1,NA,TRBV27,15,TRBJ1-2,TGTGCCAGCAGTTTATGGGGGACAGGAGGGTATGGCTACACCTTC,CASSLWGTGGYGYTF
TRBD1,NA,TRBV6-5,15,TRBJ1-1,TGTGCCAGCAGGTCACAGGGGCGGTCGAACACTGAAGCTTTCTTT,CASRSQGRSNTEAFF
TRBD2,NA,TRBV2,16,TRBJ2-1,TGTGCCAGCAGGAGCTTTCGCGGGAGCTCCTACAATGAGCAGTTCTTC,CASRSFRGSSYNEQFF
NA,NA,TRBV14,16,TRBJ2-2,TGTGCCAGCAGCCCTATACCAGGATGGAACACCGGGGAGCTGTTTTTT,CASSPIPGWNTGELFF
TRBD1,NA,TRBV28,16,TRBJ1-5,TGTGCCAGCAGTTCGTCCCGGGACAGGGGCAGCCAGCCCCAGCATTTT,CASSSSRDRGSQPQHF
NA,NA,TRBV7-2,12,TRBJ2-1,TGTGCCAGCAGCGTAACCTACAATGAGCAGTTCTTC,CASSVTYNEQFF
NA,once,TRBV7-2,14,TRBJ2-4,TGTGCCAGCAGCTTAAGACTAGGTAAAAACATTCAGTACTTC,CASSLRLGKNIQYF
NA,NA,TRBV5-1,16,TRBJ2-2,TGCGCCAGCAGCCCTAGTCTGGGAGGAGGGACCGGGGGGCTGTTTTTT,CASSPSLGGGTGGLFF